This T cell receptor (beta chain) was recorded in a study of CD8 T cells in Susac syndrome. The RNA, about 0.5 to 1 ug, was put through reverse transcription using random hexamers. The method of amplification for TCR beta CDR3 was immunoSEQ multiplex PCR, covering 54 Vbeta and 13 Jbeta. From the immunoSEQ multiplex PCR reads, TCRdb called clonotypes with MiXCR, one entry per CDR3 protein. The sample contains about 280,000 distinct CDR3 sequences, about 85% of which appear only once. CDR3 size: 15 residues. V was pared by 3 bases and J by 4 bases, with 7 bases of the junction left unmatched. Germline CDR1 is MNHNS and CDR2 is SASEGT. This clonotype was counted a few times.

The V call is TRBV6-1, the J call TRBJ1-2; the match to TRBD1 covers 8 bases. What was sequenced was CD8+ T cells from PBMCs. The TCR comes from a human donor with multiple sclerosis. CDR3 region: CASSDPGQGLYGYTF. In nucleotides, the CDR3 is TGTGCCAGCAGTGACCCCGGACAGGGACTCTATGGCTACACCTTC.